A selection of T cell receptor beta chains follows, all from one sample in a study of T cells in Graves' hyperthyroidism and ophthalmopathy. TCRdb processed the multiplex PCR reads anew with MiXCR; each CDR3 protein has one entry. The table records hundreds of thousands of distinct CDR3 sequences, roughly 45% of them present only once. Sequences were obtained from peripheral blood or thyroid tissue (not recorded which). These receptors were collected from an adult man with Graves' disease, either hyperthyroidism or ophthalmopathy (not recorded which). CDR3s include the opening cysteine and the closing phenylalanine or tryptophan. Each record gives: V gene, J gene, D gene, clone size, CDR3 DNA, CDR3 protein. D genes are given only for firm matches. Expanded clones are given a class, and other clones once, few, many or no size at all.

V: TRBV7-9
J: TRBJ1-2
D: -
size: -
DNA: TGTGCCAGCAGAGATGGGGGCAGAGGCTACACCTTC
CDR3: CASRDGGRGYTF

V: TRBV7-9
J: TRBJ2-5
D: -
size: few
DNA: TGTGCCAGCTCACCACCAGGTGACAGAGAGACCCAGTACTTC
CDR3: CASSPPGDRETQYF

V: TRBV7-8
J: TRBJ1-6
D: -
size: -
DNA: TGTGCCAGCAGCTTAGATTGGCGCGCGGCAGATAATTCACCCCTCCACTTT
CDR3: CASSLDWRAADNSPLHF

V: TRBV19
J: TRBJ2-7
D: TRBD1
size: -
DNA: TGTGCCAGTAGTATCGGGGCAGGGGGCAGCTACGAGCAGTACTTC
CDR3: CASSIGAGGSYEQYF

V: TRBV2
J: TRBJ2-7
D: -
size: many
DNA: TGTGCCAGCAGTGATTGGGGGAAACGAAGCTACGAGCAGTACTTC
CDR3: CASSDWGKRSYEQYF

V: TRBV7-9
J: TRBJ2-5
D: -
size: few
DNA: TGTGCCAGCAGCTTTATTGACCCCCAAGAGACCCAGTACTTC
CDR3: CASSFIDPQETQYF

V: TRBV9
J: TRBJ1-4
D: TRBD1
size: many
DNA: TGTGCCAGCAGCACAGGGTGGACAGGGACGGAAAAACTGTTTTTT
CDR3: CASSTGWTGTEKLFF

V: TRBV7-2
J: TRBJ1-1
D: TRBD1
size: few
DNA: TGTGCCAGCAGTCCCCCTACAGGGGCGAACACTGAAGCTTTCTTT
CDR3: CASSPPTGANTEAFF

V: TRBV15
J: TRBJ2-3
D: -
size: -
DNA: TGTGCCACCAGCAGAGATGTGAGCCCAGATACGCAGTATTTT
CDR3: CATSRDVSPDTQYF

V: TRBV25-1
J: TRBJ1-2
D: -
size: -
DNA: TGTGCCAGCAGTAAAGCTAAGGTGCGGGGCAACTATGGCTACACCTTC
CDR3: CASSKAKVRGNYGYTF

V: TRBV7-8
J: TRBJ1-2
D: -
size: -
DNA: TGTGCCAGCAGCTTAGATCCAGGAGTTTATGGCTACACCTTC
CDR3: CASSLDPGVYGYTF

V: TRBV29-1
J: TRBJ2-5
D: TRBD1
size: -
DNA: TGCAGCGTTGGACAGGGGGCGCGCCAAGAGACCCAGTACTTC
CDR3: CSVGQGARQETQYF

V: TRBV20-1
J: TRBJ1-1
D: -
size: -
DNA: TGCAGTGCTAGAGAGGAGGGCAGGGAAGCTTTCTTT
CDR3: CSAREEGREAFF

V: TRBV11-3
J: TRBJ1-5
D: -
size: -
DNA: TGTGCCAGCAGTTCCCGAGGGTTCAATCAGCCCCAGCATTTT
CDR3: CASSSRGFNQPQHF

V: TRBV5-1
J: TRBJ1-4
D: -
size: few
DNA: TGCGCCAGCAGCTTGGCAGGTTCCTTTAATGAAAAACTGTTTTTT
CDR3: CASSLAGSFNEKLFF

V: TRBV20-1
J: TRBJ2-7
D: TRBD2
size: -
DNA: TGCAGTGCTTCTAGCGGGCCGGAGTACGAGCAGTACTTC
CDR3: CSASSGPEYEQYF

V: TRBV19
J: TRBJ1-2
D: -
size: -
DNA: TGTGCCAGTAGTAGAGGACAGAGTAATAACTATGGCTACACCTTC
CDR3: CASSRGQSNNYGYTF

V: TRBV20-1
J: TRBJ2-5
D: TRBD2
size: few
DNA: TGCAGTGCTAGGGGGCTAGCGGGCTTCCAAGAGACCCAGTACTTC
CDR3: CSARGLAGFQETQYF

V: TRBV7-2
J: TRBJ1-4
D: -
size: -
DNA: TGTGCCAGCAGTTACTCGGCATGGCCTAATGAAAAACTGTTTTTT
CDR3: CASSYSAWPNEKLFF

V: TRBV29-1
J: TRBJ1-1
D: -
size: many
DNA: TGCAGCGTTGAATGGGGAGGCACTGAAGCTTTCTTT
CDR3: CSVEWGGTEAFF

V: TRBV5-1
J: TRBJ2-7
D: TRBD2
size: few
DNA: TGCGCCAGCAGCCCAGACAACCCGGGACTAGCCGACGAGCAGTACTTC
CDR3: CASSPDNPGLADEQYF

V: TRBV29-1
J: TRBJ2-5
D: TRBD1
size: -
DNA: TGCAGCGTCGACAATAGGGGGCGGGCGGAGACCCAGTACTTC
CDR3: CSVDNRGRAETQYF

V: TRBV24-1
J: TRBJ1-2
D: TRBD1
size: many
DNA: TGTGCCACCAGTGATGCCGGGACAGCTAACTATGGCTACACCTTC
CDR3: CATSDAGTANYGYTF

V: TRBV15
J: TRBJ2-7
D: -
size: -
DNA: TGTGCCACCATTCCCTACGAGCAGTACTTC
CDR3: CATIPYEQYF

V: TRBV7-2
J: TRBJ1-2
D: TRBD1
size: many
DNA: TGTGCCAGCAGCCACGGACAGGGGGGGTCCGGCTACACCTTC
CDR3: CASSHGQGGSGYTF

V: TRBV10-1
J: TRBJ2-2
D: -
size: -
DNA: TGCGCCAGCAAGACAGGGGAGCTGTTTTTT
CDR3: CASKTGELFF

V: TRBV7-9
J: TRBJ1-4
D: TRBD1
size: -
DNA: TGTGCCAGCAGCTCCAACAGGGGCGAAAATGAAAAACTGTTTTTT
CDR3: CASSSNRGENEKLFF

V: TRBV10-3
J: TRBJ1-5
D: TRBD1
size: many
DNA: TGTGCCATCAGTGAGACTGGACAGGGGAGGCAGCCCCAGCATTTT
CDR3: CAISETGQGRQPQHF

V: TRBV12-5
J: TRBJ1-1
D: TRBD1
size: few
DNA: TGTGCTAGTGGTTTGGTACTCGCAGGGACAGTCGGTGAAGCTTTCTTT
CDR3: CASGLVLAGTVGEAFF

V: TRBV29-1
J: TRBJ1-2
D: TRBD1
size: -
DNA: TGCAGCGTTTGGACAGGGATCAACTATGGCTACACCTTC
CDR3: CSVWTGINYGYTF

V: TRBV7-9
J: TRBJ1-4
D: -
size: -
DNA: TGTGCCAGCAGCTTGAGTCCGAGAGAAAAACTGTTTTTT
CDR3: CASSLSPREKLFF

V: TRBV9
J: TRBJ2-7
D: TRBD2
size: -
DNA: TGTGCCAGCGGACCGGGGGGTGTTGTGGCCGAGCAGTACTTC
CDR3: CASGPGGVVAEQYF

V: TRBV7-9
J: TRBJ1-2
D: -
size: -
DNA: TGTGCCAGCAGCTTGGAGACCGGGAGCAGCTATGGCTACACCTTC
CDR3: CASSLETGSSYGYTF

V: TRBV11-2
J: TRBJ1-2
D: -
size: -
DNA: TGTGCCAGCAGCGTCCCACAGGGAAGATATGGCTACACCTTC
CDR3: CASSVPQGRYGYTF

V: TRBV11-3
J: TRBJ2-7
D: -
size: few
DNA: TGTGCCAGCAGCCAAGAGGGGGGATCCAACGAGCAGTACTTC
CDR3: CASSQEGGSNEQYF

V: TRBV9
J: TRBJ1-6
D: -
size: -
DNA: TGTGCCAGCAGCGCAAGTGGGACTAATTCACCCCTCCACTTT
CDR3: CASSASGTNSPLHF

V: TRBV7-9
J: TRBJ1-1
D: -
size: few
DNA: TGTGCCAGCACACGGTGGTATGGCACTGAAGCTTTCTTT
CDR3: CASTRWYGTEAFF

V: TRBV9
J: TRBJ1-6
D: -
size: -
DNA: TGTGCCAGCGGCGGAAGCTCCTATAATTCACCCCTCCACTTT
CDR3: CASGGSSYNSPLHF

V: TRBV5-1
J: TRBJ2-6
D: -
size: many
DNA: TGCGCCAGCAGCTTGGCGGGGGAGCGTGGGGCCAACGTCCTGACTTTC
CDR3: CASSLAGERGANVLTF

V: TRBV5-1
J: TRBJ2-6
D: -
size: -
DNA: TGCGCCAGCAGCTTGCGTTCCTCTGGGGCCAACGTCCTGACTTTC
CDR3: CASSLRSSGANVLTF

V: TRBV27
J: TRBJ1-4
D: -
size: few
DNA: TGTGCCAGCACAGAGAGGGGAGCAACTAATGAAAAACTGTTTTTT
CDR3: CASTERGATNEKLFF

V: TRBV29-1
J: TRBJ2-7
D: -
size: -
DNA: TGCAGCGTCTCGGGGTACGAGCAGTACTTC
CDR3: CSVSGYEQYF

V: TRBV25-1
J: TRBJ2-7
D: -
size: -
DNA: TGTGCCAGCAGTGAAATCTTCCAGGGTACCTACGAGCAGTACTTC
CDR3: CASSEIFQGTYEQYF

V: TRBV5-1
J: TRBJ2-7
D: TRBD1
size: -
DNA: TGCGCCAGCAGCTTGGACGGGACAGGGGAATTCTACGAGCAGTACTTC
CDR3: CASSLDGTGEFYEQYF

V: TRBV7-8
J: TRBJ1-6
D: TRBD1
size: many
DNA: TGTGCCAGCAGCTTCCGACAGGGAATTAATTCACCCCTCCACTTT
CDR3: CASSFRQGINSPLHF

V: TRBV14
J: TRBJ2-7
D: -
size: -
DNA: TGTGCCAGCAGCCAAGAGGGGTTGTCCTACGAGCAGTACTTC
CDR3: CASSQEGLSYEQYF

V: TRBV7-9
J: TRBJ1-1
D: TRBD1
size: -
DNA: TGTGCCAGCAGCTTGTTCACAGGGGGCACCTCGAACACTGAAGCTTTCTTT
CDR3: CASSLFTGGTSNTEAFF

V: TRBV5-1
J: TRBJ1-6
D: -
size: once
DNA: TGCGCCAGCAGCTTAGGACTGCTCCCCCTCCACTTT
CDR3: CASSLGLLPLHF

V: TRBV29-1
J: TRBJ2-7
D: -
size: -
DNA: TGCAGCGGTGGCAGCAAATACGAGCAGTACTTC
CDR3: CSGGSKYEQYF

V: TRBV4-1
J: TRBJ1-1
D: -
size: -
DNA: TGCGCCAGCAGCCAAATGTCCCCCGATGAAGCTTTCTTT
CDR3: CASSQMSPDEAFF